This paragraph covers one T cell receptor (beta chain) sequence. The junction had 15 bases not matched to a gene; V was cut back by 6 bases and J by 8 bases. This CDR3 comprises 15 residues. Germline V gene sequence: CDR1 MDHEN, CDR2 SYDVKM. The data were taken from a study of blood T cell repertoires in COVID-19. The repertoire was sequenced with immunoSEQ multiplex PCR; TCRdb's copy has only in-frame clones and lacks some. The table lists tens of thousands of clones, 87% of them singletons. This clonotype was sampled from a human donor with acute or convalescent COVID-19. The donor label of this sample is uncertain. The source material was peripheral blood. The V call is TRBV28, the J call TRBJ1-2; 7 bases map to TRBD1. CDR3 region: CASRSASTGRGGYTF. The DNA for the CDR3 is TGTGCCAGCAGATCCGCCTCGACAGGGCGTGGAGGCTACACCTTC.